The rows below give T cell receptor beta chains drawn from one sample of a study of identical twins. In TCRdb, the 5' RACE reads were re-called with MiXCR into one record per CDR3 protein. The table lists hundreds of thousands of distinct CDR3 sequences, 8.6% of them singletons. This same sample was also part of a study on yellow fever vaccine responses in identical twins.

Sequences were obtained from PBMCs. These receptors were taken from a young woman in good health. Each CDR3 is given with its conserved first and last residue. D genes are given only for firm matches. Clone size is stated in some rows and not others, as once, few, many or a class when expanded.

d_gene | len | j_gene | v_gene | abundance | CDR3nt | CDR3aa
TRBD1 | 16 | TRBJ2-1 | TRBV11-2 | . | TGTGCCAGCAGCTTGGTACCGGGACAGGGCGTTACTGAGCAGTTCTTC | CASSLVPGQGVTEQFF
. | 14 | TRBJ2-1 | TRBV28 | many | TGTGCCGCCTCGGTGGCTAGCGAGGCCAATGAGCAGTTCTTC | CAASVASEANEQFF
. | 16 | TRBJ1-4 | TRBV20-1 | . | TGCAGTGCTAGAGATGGGGGTGCGAGGGCACGAGAAAAACTGTTTTTT | CSARDGGARAREKLFF
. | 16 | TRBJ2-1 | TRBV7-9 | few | TGTGCCAGCAGCTTAGGACCCTGGCGGGGTTACAATGAGCAGTTCTTC | CASSLGPWRGYNEQFF
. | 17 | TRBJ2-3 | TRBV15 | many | TGTGCCACCAGCAGAGATTCTGGGGGGGCTACTCAAGATACGCAGTATTTT | CATSRDSGGATQDTQYF
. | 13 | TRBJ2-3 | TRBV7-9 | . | TGTGCCAGCGGGCAAAAGGGCGGTGATACGCAGTATTTT | CASGQKGGDTQYF
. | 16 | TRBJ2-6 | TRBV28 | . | TGTGCCAGCAGCACCGGGGATCTACCTGGGGCCAACGTCCTGACTTTC | CASSTGDLPGANVLTF
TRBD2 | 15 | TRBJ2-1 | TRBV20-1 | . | TGCAGTGCTTCCCGACTAGCGGGAGGGCCTGGGGAGCAGTTCTTC | CSASRLAGGPGEQFF
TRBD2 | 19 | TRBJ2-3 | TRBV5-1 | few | TGCGCCAGCAGCTTGGTGCGAGGGCTAGCGGGGGCGCCGGGAGATACGCAGTATTTT | CASSLVRGLAGAPGDTQYF
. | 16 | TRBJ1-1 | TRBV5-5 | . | TGTGCCAGCAGCTTCGGGGGAGGGAGGAGGGCCACTGAAGCTTTCTTT | CASSFGGGRRATEAFF
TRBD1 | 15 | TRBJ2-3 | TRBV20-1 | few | TGCAGTGCTCTCCGGGACAGGGAGGGGACAGATACGCAGTATTTT | CSALRDREGTDTQYF
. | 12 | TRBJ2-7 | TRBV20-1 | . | TGCAGTGCTAGAGATACTCCAGCGGGGCAGTACTTC | CSARDTPAGQYF
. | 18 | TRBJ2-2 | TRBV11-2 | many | TGTGCCAGCAGCCCGACCCCGTGGGGGGGGCGGAACACCGGGGAGCTGTTTTTT | CASSPTPWGGRNTGELFF
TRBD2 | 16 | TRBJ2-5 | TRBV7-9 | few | TGTGCCAGCAACAAAGATGGGACTAGCGACCAAGAGACCCAGTACTTC | CASNKDGTSDQETQYF
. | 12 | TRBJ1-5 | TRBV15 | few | TGTGCCACCAGCAGGGTCGGGCAGCCCCAGCATTTT | CATSRVGQPQHF
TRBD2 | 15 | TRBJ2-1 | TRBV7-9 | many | TGTGCCAGCAGTTTCAGCGGGGGGGCGAATAATGAGCAGTTCTTC | CASSFSGGANNEQFF
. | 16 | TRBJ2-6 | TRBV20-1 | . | TGCAGTGCAAACAACCCCCGGGACACCGGGGCCAACGTCCTGACTTTC | CSANNPRDTGANVLTF
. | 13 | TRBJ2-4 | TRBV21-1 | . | TGTGCCAGCAGCAACCCAGGACGGAGCATTCAGTACTTC | CASSNPGRSIQYF
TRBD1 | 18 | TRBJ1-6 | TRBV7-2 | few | TGTGCCAGCAGCTTAGCCGGGACAGGGTCTCCGAATGATTCACCCCTCCACTTT | CASSLAGTGSPNDSPLHF
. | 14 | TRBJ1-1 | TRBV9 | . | TGTGCCAGCAGCGGGGAGGTAGGGAACACTGAAGCTTTCTTT | CASSGEVGNTEAFF
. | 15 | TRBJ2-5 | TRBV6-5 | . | TGTGCCAGCAGTTACGACAGTGGGTACCAAGAGACCCAGTACTTC | CASSYDSGYQETQYF
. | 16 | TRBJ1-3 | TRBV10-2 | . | TGCGCCAGCAGTGAGTCGCAGGGACGTTGGGGAAACACCATATATTTT | CASSESQGRWGNTIYF
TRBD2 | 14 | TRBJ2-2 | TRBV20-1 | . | TGCAGTGCGTGGACTAGCGGGGCCACCGGGGAGCTGTTTTTT | CSAWTSGATGELFF
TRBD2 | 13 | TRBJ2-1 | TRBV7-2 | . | TGTGCCAGCAGCTTCTCCTTAGCGGGGTGGCTGTTCTTC | CASSFSLAGWLFF
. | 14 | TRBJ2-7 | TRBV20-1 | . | TGCAGTGCTAGAGATCAGGGGAGCGTCTACGAGCAGTACTTC | CSARDQGSVYEQYF
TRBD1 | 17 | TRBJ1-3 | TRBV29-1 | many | TGCAGCGTTGAAGATGGGGGACAGGGCAACTCTGGAAACACCATATATTTT | CSVEDGGQGNSGNTIYF
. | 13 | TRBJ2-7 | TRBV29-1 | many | TGCAGCGTTCGGGGGATAAGCTCCTACGAGCAGTACTTC | CSVRGISSYEQYF
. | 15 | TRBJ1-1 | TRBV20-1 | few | TGCAGTGCTAGAGTGGCTAGGGGAATGAACACTGAAGCTTTCTTT | CSARVARGMNTEAFF
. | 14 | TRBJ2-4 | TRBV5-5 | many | TGTGCCAGCAGCTTAGAAGGGGCCAAAAACATTCAGTACTTC | CASSLEGAKNIQYF
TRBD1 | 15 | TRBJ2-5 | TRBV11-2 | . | TGTGCCAGCAGCGTCGACAGGGTAGCGTGGGAGACCCAGTACTTC | CASSVDRVAWETQYF
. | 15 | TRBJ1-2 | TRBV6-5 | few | TGTGCCAGCAGTTCTTTAGGAGGGACAAAGGGTGGCTACACCTTC | CASSSLGGTKGGYTF
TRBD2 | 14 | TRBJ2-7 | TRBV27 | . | TGTGCCAGCAGAGTAGCGGGGGGCACTATGGAGCAGTACTTC | CASRVAGGTMEQYF
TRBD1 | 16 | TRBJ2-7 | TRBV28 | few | TGTGCCAGCAGTCCCCTGGAGACAGGGGCGAGGTACGAGCAGTACTTC | CASSPLETGARYEQYF